This TCR beta chain is drawn from a study of blood T cell repertoires in COVID-19. Authors' processing steps: Cell counts per sample came from amplifying reference gene primers. Only in-frame clones appear in the TCRdb table, and some are missing; sequencing was by immunoSEQ multiplex PCR. V and J calls and clone size are as listed in that table; D and trimming were resolved from the DNA. The sample comprises 310,000 or so clones, roughly 89% of which are singletons, and 8.9% rests with the top ten. This CDR3 is 11 amino acids long. CDR1 and CDR2 (germline): DFQATT, SNEGSKA (reference sequence). Participant age was about 18 to 89 years, and participants resided in fewer than 30 US areas. Recovered status applied to Cohort 3 donors who had two consecutive negative PCRs. It also applied to those with clearance or with symptom resolution.

The V call is TRBV20-1, the J call TRBJ1-1; TRBD1 is a possible D gene (5 bases). Sequencing was performed on PBMCs or T cells enriched from blood (not recorded which). This receptor was obtained from a young woman who had recovered from COVID-19. In DNA form, the CDR3 reads TGCAGGACTCCGGGGGGCACTGAAGCTTTCTTT. Amino acid sequence: CRTPGGTEAFF.